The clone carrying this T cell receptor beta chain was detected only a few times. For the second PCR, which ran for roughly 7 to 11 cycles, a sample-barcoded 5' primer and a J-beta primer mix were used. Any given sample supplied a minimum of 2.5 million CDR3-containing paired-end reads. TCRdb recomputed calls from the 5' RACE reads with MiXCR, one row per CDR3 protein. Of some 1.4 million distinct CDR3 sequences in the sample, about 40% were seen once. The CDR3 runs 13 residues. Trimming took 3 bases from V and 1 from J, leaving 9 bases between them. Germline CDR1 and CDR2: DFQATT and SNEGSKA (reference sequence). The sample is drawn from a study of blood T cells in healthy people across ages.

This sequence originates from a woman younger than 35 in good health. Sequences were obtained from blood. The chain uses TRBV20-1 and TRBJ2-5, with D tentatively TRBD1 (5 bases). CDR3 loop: CSASPDSQETQYF. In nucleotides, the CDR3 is TGCAGTGCTAGTCCCGACAGCCAAGAGACCCAGTACTTC.